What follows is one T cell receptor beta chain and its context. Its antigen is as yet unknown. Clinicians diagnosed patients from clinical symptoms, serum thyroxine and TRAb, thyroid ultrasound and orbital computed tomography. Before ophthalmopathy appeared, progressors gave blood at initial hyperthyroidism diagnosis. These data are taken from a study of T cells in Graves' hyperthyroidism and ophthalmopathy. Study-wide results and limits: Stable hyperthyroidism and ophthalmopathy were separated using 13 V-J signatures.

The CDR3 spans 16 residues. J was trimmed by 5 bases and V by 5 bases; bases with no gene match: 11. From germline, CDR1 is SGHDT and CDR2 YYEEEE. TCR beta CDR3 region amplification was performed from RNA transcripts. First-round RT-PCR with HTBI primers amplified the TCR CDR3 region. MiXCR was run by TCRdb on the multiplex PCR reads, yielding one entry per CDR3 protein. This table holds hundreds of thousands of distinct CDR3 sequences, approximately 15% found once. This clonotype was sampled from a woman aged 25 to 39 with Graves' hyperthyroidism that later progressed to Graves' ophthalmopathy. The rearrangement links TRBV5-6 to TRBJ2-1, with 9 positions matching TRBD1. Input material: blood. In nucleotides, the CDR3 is TGTGCCAGCAGGCGCGAAACAGGGGGCCCAGACAATGAGCAGTTCTTC. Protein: CASRRETGGPDNEQFF. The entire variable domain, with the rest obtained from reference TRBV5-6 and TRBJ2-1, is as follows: DAGVTQSPTHLIKTRGQQVTLRCSPKSGHDTVSWYQQALGQGPQFIFQYYEEEERQRGNFPDRFSGHQFPNYSSELNVNALLLGDSALYLCASRRETGGPDNEQFFGPGTRLTVL.